This TCR beta chain is from a study of T-cell memory formation after mild COVID-19 (dated by TCRdb to about 2021). For context, the study as a whole: TCR sequence clusters from the two donors were found to be largely donor specific. T-cell clones expanding and contracting after mild COVID-19 in two donors were tracked by longitudinal TCRalpha and TCRbeta repertoire sequencing. Two young, previously healthy adult volunteers made up the cohort, one male and one female. What the research found in general, with its limitations: Contracting CD4+ clones appeared mostly in the CM and EM memory subsets, whereas CD8+ clones were enriched in EMRA. Whether the second-wave clones peaking on day 37 were SARS-CoV-2 specific was not confirmed. Clones contracting from day 15 to 85 had balanced CD4/CD8 phenotypes, while a second wave expanding from day 15 to 37 was biased towards CD4+. The study included only a couple of mild cases, and larger cohorts that include severe cases with pre-infection samples were judged to be necessary. Some responding clones were detected in pre-infection memory, which suggested that pre-existing cross-reactive memory T cells had joined the SARS-CoV-2 response.

PBMCs were isolated by Ficoll-Paque density gradient centrifugation. The germline ends are 7 bases apart after V is trimmed by 5 bases and J by 7 bases. The CDR3 goes from the cysteine to the phenylalanine over 10 residues. Just the 30-base CDR3 DNA is kept, in frame starting at base 1. As encoded in the germline V gene, CDR1 is SGDLS while CDR2 is YYNGEE. Sequencing was carried out with an Illumina NovaSeq 6000. cDNA libraries for TCRalpha and TCRbeta were prepared by 5'RACE using constant-segment primers, with sample barcodes and unique molecular identifiers added. RNA was extracted from every sample with Trizol reagent. Library amplification was performed in two PCR steps, and a second sample barcode and Illumina TruSeq adapters were introduced in the second step. Sequencing of libraries was performed on an Illumina NovaSeq with 2 x 150 bp paired-end reads. The paper's processing steps were these. The reads were demultiplexed and collapsed into UMI-guided consensus sequences using migec v1.2.7. Using mixcr v2.1.11, UMI consensuses were aligned to TRA and TRB V and J templates and then assembled into clonotypes. A clonotype was counted as expanded or contracted only when both edgeR and NoisET called the clonotype significant, with the noise models trained on biological replicates. For edgeR calls, the thresholds were a false discovery rate-adjusted p below 0.01 and a log2 fold-change of 1. PCA with hierarchical clustering of max-normalized trajectories of the 1000 most abundant clonotypes was used as exploratory dynamics analysis. Separately sequenced CD4+ and CD8+ repertoires were used to assign a CD4 or CD8 phenotype to each responding clone. TCRdb reworked the public reads: Q25 trimming with fastp, MiXCR clone assembly, productive beta chains retained. Every entry covers one CDR3 protein and lists the most common genes and DNA from its rows. TCRdb assigned the V and J calls; the authors' analysis was not used. Counted in this sample were around 25,000 distinct CDR3 sequences; approximately 7% of them appeared once. The ten most abundant clones make up around an eighth of the sample.

This clonotype was counted at least ten times. What antigen it recognizes has not been identified. Per-base qualities were not stored, and no clone one base away is much larger. This clonotype originated in an adult woman who had mild COVID-19 (a few samples of this study predate the infection). The sample titles of this study are shuffled in the database, so cell type and time point are left out; the donor was told from shared clones. The sample consisted of PBMCs or a T cell subset sorted from them (not recorded which). The rearrangement joined TRBV9 to TRBJ2-7, with no confidently assigned D gene. The nucleotide sequence reads as follows: TGTGCCAGCAGGTGGGGTGAGCAGTACTTC. It encodes CASRWGEQYF.